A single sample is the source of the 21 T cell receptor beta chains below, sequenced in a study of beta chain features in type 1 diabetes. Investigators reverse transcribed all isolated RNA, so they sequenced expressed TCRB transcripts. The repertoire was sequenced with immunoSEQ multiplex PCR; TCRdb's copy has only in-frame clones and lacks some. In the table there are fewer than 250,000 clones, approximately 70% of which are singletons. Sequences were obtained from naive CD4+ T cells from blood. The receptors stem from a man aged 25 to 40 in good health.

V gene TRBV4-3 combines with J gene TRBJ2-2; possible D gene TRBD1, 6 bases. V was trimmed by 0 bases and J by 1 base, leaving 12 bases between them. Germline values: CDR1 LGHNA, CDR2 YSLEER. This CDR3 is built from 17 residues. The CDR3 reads CASSQDPRDKNTGELFF. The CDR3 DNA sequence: TGCGCCAGCAGCCAAGATCCCAGGGACAAGAACACCGGGGAGCTGTTTTTT.

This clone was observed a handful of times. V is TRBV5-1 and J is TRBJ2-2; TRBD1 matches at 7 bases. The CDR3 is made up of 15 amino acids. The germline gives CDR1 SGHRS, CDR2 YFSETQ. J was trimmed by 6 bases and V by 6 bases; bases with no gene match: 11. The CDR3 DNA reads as TGCGCCAGCACGGAGACAGGGATGTCGGCCGGGGAGCTGTTTTTT. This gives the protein CASTETGMSAGELFF.

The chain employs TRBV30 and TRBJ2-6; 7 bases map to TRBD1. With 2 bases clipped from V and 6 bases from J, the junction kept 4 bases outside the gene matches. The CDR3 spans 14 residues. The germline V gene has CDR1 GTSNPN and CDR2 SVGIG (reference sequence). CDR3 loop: CAWSPTGAANVLTF. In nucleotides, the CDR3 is TGTGCCTGGAGTCCTACAGGGGCGGCCAACGTCCTGACTTTC.

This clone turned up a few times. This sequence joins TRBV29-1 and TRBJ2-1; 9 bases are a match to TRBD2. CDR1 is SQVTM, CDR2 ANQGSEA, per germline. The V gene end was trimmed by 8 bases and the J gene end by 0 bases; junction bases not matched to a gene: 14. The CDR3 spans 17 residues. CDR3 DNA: TGCAGCCCGCGACTAGCGGACTACCTCAGCTCCTACAATGAGCAGTTCTTC. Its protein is CSPRLADYLSSYNEQFF.

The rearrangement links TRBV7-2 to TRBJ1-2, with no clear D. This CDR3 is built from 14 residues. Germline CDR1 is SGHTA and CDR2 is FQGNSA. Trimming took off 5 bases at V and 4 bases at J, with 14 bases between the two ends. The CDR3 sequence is CASSPQGEGYGYTF. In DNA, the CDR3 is TGTGCCAGCAGCCCTCAAGGAGAGGGCTATGGCTACACCTTC.

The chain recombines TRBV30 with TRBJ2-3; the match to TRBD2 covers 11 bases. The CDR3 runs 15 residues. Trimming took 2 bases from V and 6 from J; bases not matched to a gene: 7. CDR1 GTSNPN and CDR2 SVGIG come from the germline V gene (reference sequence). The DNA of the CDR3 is TGTGCCTGGAGTAAACTAGCGGGGGTGTCGGATACGCAGTATTTT. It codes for CAWSKLAGVSDTQYF.

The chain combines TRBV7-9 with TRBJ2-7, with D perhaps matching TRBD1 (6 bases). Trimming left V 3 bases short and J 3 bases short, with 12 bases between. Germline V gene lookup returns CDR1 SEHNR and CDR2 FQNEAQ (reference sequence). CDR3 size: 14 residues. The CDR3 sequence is CASSFNRELYEQYF. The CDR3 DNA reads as TGTGCCAGCAGCTTCAACAGGGAACTCTACGAGCAGTACTTC.

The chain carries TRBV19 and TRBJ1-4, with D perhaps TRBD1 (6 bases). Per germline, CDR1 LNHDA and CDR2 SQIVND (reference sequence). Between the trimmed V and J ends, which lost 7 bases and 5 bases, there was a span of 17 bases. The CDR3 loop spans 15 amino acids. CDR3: CASTPGGTPNEKLFF. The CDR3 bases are TGTGCCAGTACCCCAGGAGGGACACCGAATGAAAAACTGTTTTTT.

CDR3 amino acids: CSVKDRRNYEQYF. The CDR3 nucleotides read TGCAGCGTCAAAGACAGGAGGAACTACGAGCAGTACTTC. This rearrangement joins TRBV29-1 to TRBJ2-7; D possibly corresponds to TRBD1 (6 bases). V dropped 6 bases and J dropped 3 bases, with 15 bases sitting between them. The CDR3 loop spans 13 amino acids. Germline V gene sequence: CDR1 SQVTM, CDR2 ANQGSEA.

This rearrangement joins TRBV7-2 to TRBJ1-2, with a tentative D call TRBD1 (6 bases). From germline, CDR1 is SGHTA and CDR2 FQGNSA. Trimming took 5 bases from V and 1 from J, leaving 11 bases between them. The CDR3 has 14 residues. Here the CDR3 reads CASSGTLVNYGYTF. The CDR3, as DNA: TGTGCCAGCAGCGGGACACTAGTTAACTATGGCTACACCTTC.

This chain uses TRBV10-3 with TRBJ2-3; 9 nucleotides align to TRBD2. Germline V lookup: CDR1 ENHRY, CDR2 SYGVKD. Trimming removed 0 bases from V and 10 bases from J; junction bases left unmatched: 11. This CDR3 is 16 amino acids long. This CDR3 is CAISESTDVLAGAQYF. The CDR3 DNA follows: TGTGCCATCAGTGAGTCGACCGACGTATTAGCGGGAGCGCAGTATTTT.

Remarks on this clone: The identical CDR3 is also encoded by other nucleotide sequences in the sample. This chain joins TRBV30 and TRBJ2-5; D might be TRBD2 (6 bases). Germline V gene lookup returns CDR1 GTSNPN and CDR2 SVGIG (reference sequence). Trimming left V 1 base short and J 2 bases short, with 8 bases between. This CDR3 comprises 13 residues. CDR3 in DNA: TGTGCCTGGAGTGGGGGACTGCAAGAGACCCAGTACTTC. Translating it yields CAWSGGLQETQYF.

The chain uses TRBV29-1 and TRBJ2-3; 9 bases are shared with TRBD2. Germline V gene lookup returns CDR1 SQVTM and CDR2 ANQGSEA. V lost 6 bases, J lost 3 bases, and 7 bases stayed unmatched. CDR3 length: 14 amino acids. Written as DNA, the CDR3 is TGCAGCGTGGCTAGCGGGGTTGCGACAGATACGCAGTATTTT. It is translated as CSVASGVATDTQYF.

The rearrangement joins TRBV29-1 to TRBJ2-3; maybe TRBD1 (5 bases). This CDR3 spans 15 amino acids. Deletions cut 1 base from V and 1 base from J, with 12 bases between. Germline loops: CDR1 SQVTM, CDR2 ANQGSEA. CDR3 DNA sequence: TGCAGCGTTGAAGGGGGCAGGGATGGCACAGATACGCAGTATTTT. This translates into CSVEGGRDGTDTQYF.

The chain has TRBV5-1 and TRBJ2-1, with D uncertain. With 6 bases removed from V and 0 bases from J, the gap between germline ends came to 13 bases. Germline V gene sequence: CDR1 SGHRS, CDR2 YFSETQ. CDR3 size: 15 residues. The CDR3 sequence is CASKEALSSYNEQFF. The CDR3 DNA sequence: TGCGCCAGCAAGGAAGCGCTAAGCTCCTACAATGAGCAGTTCTTC.

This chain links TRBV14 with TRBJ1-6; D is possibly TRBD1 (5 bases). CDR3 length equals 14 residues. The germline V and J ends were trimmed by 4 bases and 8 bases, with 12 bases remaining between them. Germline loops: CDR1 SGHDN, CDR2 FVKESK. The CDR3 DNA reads TGTGCCAGCAGCCCGGCAGGGTGGGATTCACCCCTCCACTTT. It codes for CASSPAGWDSPLHF.

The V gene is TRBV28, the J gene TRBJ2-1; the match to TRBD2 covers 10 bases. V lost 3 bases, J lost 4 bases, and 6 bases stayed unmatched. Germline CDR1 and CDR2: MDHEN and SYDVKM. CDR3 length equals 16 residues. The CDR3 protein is CASSLAAGGIYNEQFF. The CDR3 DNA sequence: TGTGCCAGCAGTTTGGCAGCGGGAGGGATTTACAATGAGCAGTTCTTC.

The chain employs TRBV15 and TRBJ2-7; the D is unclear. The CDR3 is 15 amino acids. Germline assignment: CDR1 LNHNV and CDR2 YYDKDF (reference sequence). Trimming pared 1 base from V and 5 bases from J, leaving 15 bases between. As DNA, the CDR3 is TGTGCCACCAGCAGAGGCGTGGGCAAAGGCAACGAGCAGTACTTC. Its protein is CATSRGVGKGNEQYF.

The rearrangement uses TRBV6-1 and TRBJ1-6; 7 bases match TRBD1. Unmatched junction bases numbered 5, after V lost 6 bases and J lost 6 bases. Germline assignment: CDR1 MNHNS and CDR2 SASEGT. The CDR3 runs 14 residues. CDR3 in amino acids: CASSSRQGNSPLHF. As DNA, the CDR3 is TGTGCCAGCAGCTCAAGACAGGGTAATTCACCCCTCCACTTT.

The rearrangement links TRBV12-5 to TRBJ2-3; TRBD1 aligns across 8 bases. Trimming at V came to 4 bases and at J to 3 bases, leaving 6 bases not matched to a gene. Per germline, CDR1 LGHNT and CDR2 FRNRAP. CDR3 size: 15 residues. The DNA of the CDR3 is TGTGCTAGTGGTTCCGGACAGGGTCGTACAGATACGCAGTATTTT. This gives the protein CASGSGQGRTDTQYF. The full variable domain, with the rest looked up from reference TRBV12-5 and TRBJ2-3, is DARVTQTPRHKVTEMGQEVTMRCQPILGHNTVFWYRQTMMQGLELLAYFRNRAPLDDSGMPKDRFSAEMPDATLATLKIQPSEPRDSAVYFCASGSGQGRTDTQYFGPGTRLTVL.

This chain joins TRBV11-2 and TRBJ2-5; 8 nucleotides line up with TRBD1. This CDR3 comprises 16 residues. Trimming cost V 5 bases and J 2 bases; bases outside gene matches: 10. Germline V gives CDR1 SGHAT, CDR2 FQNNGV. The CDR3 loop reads CASSLTGTGKQETQYF. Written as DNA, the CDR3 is TGTGCCAGCAGCCTAACAGGGACAGGAAAACAAGAGACCCAGTACTTC.